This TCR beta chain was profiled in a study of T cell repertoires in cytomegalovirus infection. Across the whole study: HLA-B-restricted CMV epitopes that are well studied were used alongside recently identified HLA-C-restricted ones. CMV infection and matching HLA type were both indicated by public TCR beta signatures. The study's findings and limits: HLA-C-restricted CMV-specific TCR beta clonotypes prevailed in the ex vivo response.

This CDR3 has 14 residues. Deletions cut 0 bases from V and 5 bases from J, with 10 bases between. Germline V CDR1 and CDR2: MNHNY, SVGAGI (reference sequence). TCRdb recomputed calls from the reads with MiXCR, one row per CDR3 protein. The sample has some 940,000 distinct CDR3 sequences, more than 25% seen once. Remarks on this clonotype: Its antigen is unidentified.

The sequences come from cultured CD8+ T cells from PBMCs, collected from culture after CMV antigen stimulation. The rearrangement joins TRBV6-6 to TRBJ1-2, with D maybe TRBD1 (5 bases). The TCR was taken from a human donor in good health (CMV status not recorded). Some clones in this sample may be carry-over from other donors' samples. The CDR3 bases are TGTGCCAGCAGTTACTCGGGGGAGGGGTATGGCTACACCTTC. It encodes CASSYSGEGYGYTF.